This T cell receptor beta chain was captured in a study of blood T cells in healthy people across ages. Combining a sample-barcoded 5' primer with a J-beta primer mix, a second PCR ran for about 6 to 12 cycles. One entry per CDR3 protein, called by TCRdb with MiXCR from the 5' RACE reads. The sample contains about 1,500,000 distinct CDR3 sequences, 42% of which appear only once. Caucasian individuals from Russia who were healthy and aged roughly 6 to 95 acted as donors. The CDR3 length is 14 residues. Germline-derived CDR1 and CDR2 are DFQATT and SNEGSKA (reference sequence). V dropped 2 bases and J dropped 6; count of bases not matched to a gene: 7. This clonotype has a handful of counts.

The rearrangement uses TRBV20-1 and TRBJ2-7; TRBD1 agrees at 10 bases. The receptor's source is a woman between 18 and 29 years old in good health. What was sequenced was blood. The CDR3: CSARSDRGRFEQYF. CDR3 in DNA: TGCAGTGCTAGAAGCGACAGGGGGCGTTTCGAGCAGTACTTC.